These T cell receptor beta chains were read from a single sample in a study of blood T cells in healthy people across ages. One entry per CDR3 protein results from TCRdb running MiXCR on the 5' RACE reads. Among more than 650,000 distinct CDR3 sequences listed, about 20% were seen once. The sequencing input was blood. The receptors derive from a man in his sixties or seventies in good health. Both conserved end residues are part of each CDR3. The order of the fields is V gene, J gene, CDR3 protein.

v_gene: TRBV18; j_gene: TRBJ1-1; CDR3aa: CASSPKGLMNTEAFF
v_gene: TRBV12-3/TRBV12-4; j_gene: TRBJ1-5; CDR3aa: CASSFQGFGQPQHF
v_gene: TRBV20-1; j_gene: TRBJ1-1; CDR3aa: CSALRQGQNTEAFF
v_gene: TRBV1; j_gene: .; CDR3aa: CTSENLTSTYEQYF
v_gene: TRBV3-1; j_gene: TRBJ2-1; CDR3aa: CASSQDPGKHPHEQFF
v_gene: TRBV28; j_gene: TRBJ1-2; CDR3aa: CASSFGPRSNTF
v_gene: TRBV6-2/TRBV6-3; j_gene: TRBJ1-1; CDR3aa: CATLSWEAEAFF
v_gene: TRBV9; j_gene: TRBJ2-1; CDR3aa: CASSVRSGIGNEQFF
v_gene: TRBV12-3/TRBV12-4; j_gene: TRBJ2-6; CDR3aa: CASSYSGQANSGANVLTF
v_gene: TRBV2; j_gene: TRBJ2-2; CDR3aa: CARGDRVTGELFF
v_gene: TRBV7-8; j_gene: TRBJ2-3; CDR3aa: CASTTGRGTQYF
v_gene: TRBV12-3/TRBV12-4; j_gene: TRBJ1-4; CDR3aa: CASSFGQGSEKLFF
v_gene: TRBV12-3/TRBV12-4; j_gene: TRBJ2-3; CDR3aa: CASSPRASRTDTQYF
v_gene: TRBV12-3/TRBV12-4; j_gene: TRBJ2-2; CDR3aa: CASSFSTGGSGELFF
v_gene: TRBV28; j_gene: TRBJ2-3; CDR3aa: CASSPPLGAGDTQYF
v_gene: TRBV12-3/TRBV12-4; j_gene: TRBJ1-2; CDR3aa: CASSLDRPHGYTF
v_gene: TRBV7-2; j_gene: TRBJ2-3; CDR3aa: CASSLEPRRGQYF
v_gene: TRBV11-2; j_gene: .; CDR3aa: CASSQPPGQGYEQYF
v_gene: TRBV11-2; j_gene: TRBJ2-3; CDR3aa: CASSSNSATDTQYF
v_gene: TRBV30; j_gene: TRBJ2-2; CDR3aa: CAWSWGGGMVAGELFF
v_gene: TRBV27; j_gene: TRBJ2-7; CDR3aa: CASKKTGGSYEQYF
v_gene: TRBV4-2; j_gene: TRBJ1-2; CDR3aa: CASSQELQGDGYTF
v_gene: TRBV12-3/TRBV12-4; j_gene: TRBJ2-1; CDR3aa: CASRSGTGVVNEQFF
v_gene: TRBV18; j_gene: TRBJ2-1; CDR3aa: CASSPGQRYNEQFF
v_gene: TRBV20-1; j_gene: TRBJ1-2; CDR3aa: CSARDGQGNGYTF
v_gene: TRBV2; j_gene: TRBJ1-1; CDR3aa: CASSLTGWNTEAFF
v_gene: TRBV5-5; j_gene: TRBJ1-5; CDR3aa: CASSTGSGGNQPQHF
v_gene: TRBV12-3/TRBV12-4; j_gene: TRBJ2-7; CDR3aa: CASSLNRGGTYEQYF
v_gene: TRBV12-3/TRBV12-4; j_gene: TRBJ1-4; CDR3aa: CASSPRPSSPEKLFF
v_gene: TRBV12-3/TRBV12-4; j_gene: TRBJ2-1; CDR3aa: CASSYWGGLNEQFF
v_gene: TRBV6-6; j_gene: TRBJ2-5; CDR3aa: CASRTDRVQETQYF
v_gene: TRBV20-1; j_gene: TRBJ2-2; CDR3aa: CSADGQGAGTGELFF
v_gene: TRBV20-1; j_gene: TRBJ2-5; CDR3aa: CSAYRDNQETQYF
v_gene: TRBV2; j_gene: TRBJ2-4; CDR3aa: CASSESWGDKNIQYF
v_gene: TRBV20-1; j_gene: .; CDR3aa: CSAFPGLAGGPKQFF
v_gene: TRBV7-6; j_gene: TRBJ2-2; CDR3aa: CASSRVTGELFF
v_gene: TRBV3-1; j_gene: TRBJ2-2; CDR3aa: CASSPLGSGKSGGELFF
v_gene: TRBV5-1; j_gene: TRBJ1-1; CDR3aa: CASSSQRNTEAFF
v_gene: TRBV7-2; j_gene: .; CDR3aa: CASSPLAGTFNEQFF
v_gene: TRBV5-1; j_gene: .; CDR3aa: CASSLDSGSEHTQHF
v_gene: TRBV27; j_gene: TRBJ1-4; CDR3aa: CASRSPTNEKLFF